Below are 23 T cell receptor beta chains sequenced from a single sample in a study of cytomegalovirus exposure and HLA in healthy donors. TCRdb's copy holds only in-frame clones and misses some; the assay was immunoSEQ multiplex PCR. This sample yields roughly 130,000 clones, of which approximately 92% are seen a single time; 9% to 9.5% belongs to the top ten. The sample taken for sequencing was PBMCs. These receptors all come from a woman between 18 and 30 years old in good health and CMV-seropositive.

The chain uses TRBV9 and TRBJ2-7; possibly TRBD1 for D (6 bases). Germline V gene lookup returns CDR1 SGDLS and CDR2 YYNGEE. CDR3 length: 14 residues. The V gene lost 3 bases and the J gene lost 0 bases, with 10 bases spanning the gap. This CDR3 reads CASSGRDISYEQYF. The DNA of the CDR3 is TGTGCCAGCAGCGGCCGGGACATCTCCTACGAGCAGTACTTC.

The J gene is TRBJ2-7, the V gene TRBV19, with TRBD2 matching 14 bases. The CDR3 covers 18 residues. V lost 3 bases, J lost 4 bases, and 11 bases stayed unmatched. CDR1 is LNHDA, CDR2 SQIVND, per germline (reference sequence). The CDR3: CASSIGLAGGRVRYEQYF. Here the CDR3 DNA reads TGTGCCAGTAGTATCGGACTAGCGGGGGGACGGGTCAGGTACGAGCAGTACTTC.

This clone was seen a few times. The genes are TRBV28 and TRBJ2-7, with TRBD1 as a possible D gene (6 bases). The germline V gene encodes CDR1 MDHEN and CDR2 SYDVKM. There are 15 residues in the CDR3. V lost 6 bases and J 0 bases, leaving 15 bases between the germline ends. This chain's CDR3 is CASRAGTKSSYEQYF. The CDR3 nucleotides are TGTGCCAGCAGGGCCGGGACAAAGAGCTCCTACGAGCAGTACTTC.

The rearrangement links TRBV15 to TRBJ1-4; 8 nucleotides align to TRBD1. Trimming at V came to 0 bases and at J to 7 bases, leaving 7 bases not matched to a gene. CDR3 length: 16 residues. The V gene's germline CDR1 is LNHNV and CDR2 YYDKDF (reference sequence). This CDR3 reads CATSREDRGFREKLFF. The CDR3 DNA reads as TGTGCCACCAGCAGAGAAGACAGGGGATTTCGTGAAAAACTGTTTTTT.

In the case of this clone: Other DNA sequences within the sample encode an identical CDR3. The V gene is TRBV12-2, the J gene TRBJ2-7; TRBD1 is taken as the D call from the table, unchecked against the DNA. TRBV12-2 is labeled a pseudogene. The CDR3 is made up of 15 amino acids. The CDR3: CASRLAPRQGHEQYF. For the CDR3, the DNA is TGTGCAAGTCGCTTAGCGCCTCGGCAGGGTCACGAACAGTACTTC.

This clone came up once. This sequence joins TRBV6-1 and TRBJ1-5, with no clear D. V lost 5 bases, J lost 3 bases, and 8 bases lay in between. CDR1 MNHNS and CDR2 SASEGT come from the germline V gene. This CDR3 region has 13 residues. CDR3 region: CASSSGYNQPQHF. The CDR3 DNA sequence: TGTGCCAGCAGTTCAGGATACAATCAGCCCCAGCATTTT.

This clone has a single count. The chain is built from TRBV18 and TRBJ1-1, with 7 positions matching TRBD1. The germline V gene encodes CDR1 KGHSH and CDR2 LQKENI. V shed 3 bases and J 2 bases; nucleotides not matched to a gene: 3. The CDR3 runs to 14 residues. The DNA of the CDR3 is TGTGCCAGCTCACCCGACAGGGTAAACACTGAAGCTTTCTTT. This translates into CASSPDRVNTEAFF.

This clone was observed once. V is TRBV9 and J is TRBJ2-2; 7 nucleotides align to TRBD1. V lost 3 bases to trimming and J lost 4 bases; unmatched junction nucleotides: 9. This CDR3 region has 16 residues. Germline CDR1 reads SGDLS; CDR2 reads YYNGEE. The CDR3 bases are TGTGCCAGCAGCGAGACGACAGGGTACGGCACCGGGGAGCTGTTTTTT. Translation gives CASSETTGYGTGELFF.

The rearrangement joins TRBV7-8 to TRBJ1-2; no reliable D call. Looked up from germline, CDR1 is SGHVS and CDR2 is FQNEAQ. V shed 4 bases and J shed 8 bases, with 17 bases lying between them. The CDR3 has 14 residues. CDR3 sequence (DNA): TGTGCCAGCAGCTACTCGTCCCAAGCGGCGGGCTACACCTTC. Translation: CASSYSSQAAGYTF.

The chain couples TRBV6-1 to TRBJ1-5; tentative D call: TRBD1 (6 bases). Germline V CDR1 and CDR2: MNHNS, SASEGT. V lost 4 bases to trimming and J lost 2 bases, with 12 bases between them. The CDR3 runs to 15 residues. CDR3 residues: CASSVGGQGNQPQHF. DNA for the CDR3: TGTGCCAGCAGTGTCGGGGGGCAGGGCAATCAGCCCCAGCATTTT.

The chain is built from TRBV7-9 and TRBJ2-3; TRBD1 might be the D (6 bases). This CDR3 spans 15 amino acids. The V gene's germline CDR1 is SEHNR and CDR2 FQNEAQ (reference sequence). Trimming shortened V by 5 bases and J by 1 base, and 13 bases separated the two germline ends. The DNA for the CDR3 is TGTGCCAGCAGCCTTAAACAGGGAGGCACAGATACGCAGTATTTT. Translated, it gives CASSLKQGGTDTQYF.

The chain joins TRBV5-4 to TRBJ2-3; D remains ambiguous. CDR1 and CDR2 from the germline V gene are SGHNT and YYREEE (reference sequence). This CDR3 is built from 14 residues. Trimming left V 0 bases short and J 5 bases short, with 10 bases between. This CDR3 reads CASSLGQPGDTQYF. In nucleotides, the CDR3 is TGTGCCAGCAGCTTGGGGCAGCCGGGAGATACGCAGTATTTT.

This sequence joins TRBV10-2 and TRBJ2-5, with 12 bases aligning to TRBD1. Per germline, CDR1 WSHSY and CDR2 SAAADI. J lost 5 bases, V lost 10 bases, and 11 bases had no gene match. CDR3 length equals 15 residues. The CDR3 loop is CATFGTGGADETQYF. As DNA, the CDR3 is TGCGCCACCTTCGGGACAGGGGGCGCGGATGAGACCCAGTACTTC.

The DNA of the CDR3 is TGTGCCAGCAGTTTAGTAAGAGCGACAGTGAATGAAAAACTGTTTTTT. Translation: CASSLVRATVNEKLFF. The rearrangement joins TRBV28 to TRBJ1-4; a possible D gene is TRBD1 (5 bases). CDR3 length: 16 residues. Looked up from germline, CDR1 is MDHEN and CDR2 is SYDVKM. The V end lost 2 bases, the J end lost 5 bases, and 15 bases lay between the germline ends.

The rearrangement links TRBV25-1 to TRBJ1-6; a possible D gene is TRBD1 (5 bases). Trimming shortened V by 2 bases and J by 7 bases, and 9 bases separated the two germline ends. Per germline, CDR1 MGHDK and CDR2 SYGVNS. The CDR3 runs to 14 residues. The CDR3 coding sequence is TGTGCCAGCAGTGAACGGGGGGAGAATTCACCCCTCCACTTT. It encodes CASSERGENSPLHF.

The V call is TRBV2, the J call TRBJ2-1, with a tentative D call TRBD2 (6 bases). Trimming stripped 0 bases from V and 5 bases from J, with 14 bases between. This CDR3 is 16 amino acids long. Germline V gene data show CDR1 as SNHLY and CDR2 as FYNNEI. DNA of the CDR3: TGTGCCAGCAGTGAAGCGGGAAGCTGGGGGGACAATGAGCAGTTCTTC. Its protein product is CASSEAGSWGDNEQFF.

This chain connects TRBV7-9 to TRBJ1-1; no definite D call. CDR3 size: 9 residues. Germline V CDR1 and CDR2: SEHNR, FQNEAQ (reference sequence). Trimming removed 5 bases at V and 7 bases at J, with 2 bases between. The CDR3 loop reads CASSREAFF. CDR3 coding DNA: TGTGCCAGCAGCCGTGAAGCTTTCTTT. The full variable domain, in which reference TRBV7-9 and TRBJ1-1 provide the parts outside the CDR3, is DTGVSQNPRHKITKRGQNVTFRCDPISEHNRLYWYRQTLGQGPEFLTYFQNEAQLEKSRLLSDRFSAERPKGSFSTLEIQRTEQGDSAMYLCASSREAFFGQGTRLTVV.

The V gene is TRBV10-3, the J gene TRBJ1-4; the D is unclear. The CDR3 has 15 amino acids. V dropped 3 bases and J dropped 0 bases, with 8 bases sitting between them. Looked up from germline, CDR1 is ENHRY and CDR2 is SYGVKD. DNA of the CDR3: TGTGCCATCAGTGACAGCGCCTCAACTAATGAAAAACTGTTTTTT. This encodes CAISDSASTNEKLFF.

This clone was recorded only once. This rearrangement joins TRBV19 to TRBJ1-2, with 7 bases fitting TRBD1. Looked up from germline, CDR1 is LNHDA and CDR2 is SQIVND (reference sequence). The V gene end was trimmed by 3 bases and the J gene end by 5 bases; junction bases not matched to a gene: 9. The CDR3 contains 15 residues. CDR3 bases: TGTGCCAGTAGTATTAATACGGCAGGGGGATATGGCTACACCTTC. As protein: CASSINTAGGYGYTF.

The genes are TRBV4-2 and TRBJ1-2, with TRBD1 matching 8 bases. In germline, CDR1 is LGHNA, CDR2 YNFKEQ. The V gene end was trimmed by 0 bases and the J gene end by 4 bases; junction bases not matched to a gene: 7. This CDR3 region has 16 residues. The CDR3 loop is CASSQDSAGGGYGYTF. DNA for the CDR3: TGTGCCAGCAGCCAAGATAGTGCAGGGGGCGGCTATGGCTACACCTTC.

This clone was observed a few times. Here the CDR3 DNA reads TGTGCCAGCTCACCCACTCTCACGGGTGGCTACGAGCAGTACTTC. Protein sequence: CASSPTLTGGYEQYF. The chain employs TRBV18 and TRBJ2-7; D is undetermined. Trimming pared 3 bases from V and 3 bases from J, leaving 15 bases between. CDR1 and CDR2 from the germline V gene are KGHSH and LQKENI. The CDR3 extends over 15 amino acids.

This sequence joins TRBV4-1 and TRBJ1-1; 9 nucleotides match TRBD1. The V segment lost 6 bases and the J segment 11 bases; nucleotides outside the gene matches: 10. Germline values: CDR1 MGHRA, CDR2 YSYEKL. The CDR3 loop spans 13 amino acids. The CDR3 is CASSPGTGFGAFF. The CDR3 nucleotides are TGCGCCAGCAGTCCCGGGACAGGGTTTGGGGCTTTCTTT.

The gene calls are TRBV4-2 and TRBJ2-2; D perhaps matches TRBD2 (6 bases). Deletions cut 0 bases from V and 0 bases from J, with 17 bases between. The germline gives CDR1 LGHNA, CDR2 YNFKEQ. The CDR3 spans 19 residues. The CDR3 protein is CASSQDPEGRGANTGELFF. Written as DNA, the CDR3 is TGTGCCAGCAGCCAAGATCCGGAGGGTAGGGGAGCGAACACCGGGGAGCTGTTTTTT.